The 11 T cell receptor beta chains given below trace back to one sample, sequenced in a study of beta chain features in type 1 diabetes. Of the isolated RNA, all was reverse transcribed, and so the sequenced material was expressed TCRB transcripts. Profiled with immunoSEQ multiplex PCR; TCRdb holds only in-frame clones, not every one. Here the sample spans around 99,000 clones, 40% being singletons. The material sequenced was stem cell memory CD4+ T cells from blood. Source of these receptors: a woman between 18 and 29 years old in good health.

This clone has a handful of counts. The chain combines TRBV27 with TRBJ2-1; maybe TRBD2 (6 bases). V was pared by 5 bases and J by 8 bases, with 22 bases between. The CDR3 has 16 residues. Germline lookup yields CDR1 MNHEY and CDR2 SMNVEV (reference sequence). CDR3 protein: CASSIGLGGVVDEQFF. CDR3 bases: TGTGCCAGCAGTATAGGTCTCGGGGGAGTGGTAGATGAGCAGTTCTTC.

The V gene is TRBV5-4, the J gene TRBJ2-6; 10 bases match TRBD1. V trimming: 4 bases; J trimming: 2 bases; junction bases outside the gene matches: 15. There are 20 residues in the CDR3. Germline V gene sequence: CDR1 SGHNT, CDR2 YYREEE (reference sequence). The CDR3 nucleotides read TGTGCCAGCAGCCTGCGACAGGGGGCGCTGACACGGCCTGGGGCCAACGTCCTGACTTTC. As protein: CASSLRQGALTRPGANVLTF.

There are a few counts of this clone. The CDR3 sequence: CASSLGQGYSNQPQHF. The CDR3 DNA is TGTGCCAGCTCCCTCGGACAGGGATATAGCAATCAGCCCCAGCATTTT. The chain recombines TRBV18 with TRBJ1-5; 8 nucleotides align to TRBD1. With 6 bases clipped from V and 0 bases from J, the junction kept 7 bases outside the gene matches. The CDR3 contains 16 residues. Germline CDR1 is KGHSH and CDR2 is LQKENI.

CDR3 sequence reads: CASSVTSWSTDTQYF. Here the CDR3 DNA reads TGTGCCAGCAGCGTAACCAGTTGGTCCACAGATACGCAGTATTTT. This chain uses TRBV9 with TRBJ2-3; D remains ambiguous. This CDR3 has 15 residues. Looked up from germline, CDR1 is SGDLS and CDR2 is YYNGEE. V lost 1 base and J 2 bases, leaving 11 bases between the germline ends.

This clone was seen only once. This sequence joins TRBV5-1 and TRBJ2-7; 13 positions match TRBD2. This CDR3 is built from 16 residues. V shed 1 base and J 6 bases; nucleotides not matched to a gene: 7. Germline V gene sequence: CDR1 SGHRS, CDR2 YFSETQ. The CDR3 region has the DNA TGCGCCAGCAGCTTGTGGACTAGCGGGAGAGGTGGCGAGCAGTACTTC. Protein product: CASSLWTSGRGGEQYF.

There are a few counts of this clone. Distinct nucleotide sequences in the sample also encode this CDR3. The chain recombines TRBV18 with TRBJ2-5; no definite D call. V was shortened by 3 bases and J by 0 bases, with 8 bases between the two germline ends. The CDR3 has 14 residues. Germline V gene lookup returns CDR1 KGHSH and CDR2 LQKENI. DNA of the CDR3: TGTGCCAGCTCACCGTTGGAGTACCAAGAGACCCAGTACTTC. Protein: CASSPLEYQETQYF.

The chain employs TRBV6-6 and TRBJ2-2; 7 bases are a match to TRBD1. There are 14 residues in the CDR3. The V gene end was trimmed by 7 bases and the J gene end by 6 bases; junction bases not matched to a gene: 8. The germline V gene has CDR1 MNHNY and CDR2 SVGAGI (reference sequence). The CDR3 DNA is TGTGCCAGCAACCCACAGGGGTCGGCCGGGGAGCTGTTTTTT. Encoded protein: CASNPQGSAGELFF.

This clone was seen only a few times. Mismatch with germline at one junction end may stem from a read error. J is TRBJ2-7 and V is TRBV2; D might be TRBD1 (6 bases). The CDR3 sequence is 13 residues long. The germline gives CDR1 SNHLY, CDR2 FYNNEI. In DNA form, the CDR3 reads TGTGCCAGCAGTGAAGCGCTTTACAGGGATTTTAAGTTC. The encoded protein is CASSEALYRDFKF.

The chain carries TRBV7-9 and TRBJ2-6; D is ambiguous. Trimming removed 8 bases from V and 0 bases from J, with 23 bases in between. This CDR3 is 19 amino acids long. Germline V gene lookup returns CDR1 SEHNR and CDR2 FQNEAQ (reference sequence). As DNA, the CDR3 is TGTGCCAGCGTTGGGCTCAACCAAGACGTCACCTCTGGGGCCAACGTCCTGACTTTC. This sequence encodes CASVGLNQDVTSGANVLTF.

The V call is TRBV27, the J call TRBJ1-2, with D maybe TRBD1 (6 bases). V dropped 5 bases and J dropped 2 bases, with 12 bases sitting between them. In germline, CDR1 is MNHEY, CDR2 SMNVEV (reference sequence). CDR3 length: 14 residues. The CDR3 reads CASSIGQINYGYTF. CDR3 nucleotides: TGTGCCAGCAGTATAGGACAGATCAACTATGGCTACACCTTC.

This sequence joins TRBV18 and TRBJ2-2; 12 bases align to TRBD1. This CDR3 has 15 residues. V lost 6 bases to trimming and J lost 6 bases; unmatched junction nucleotides: 5. Germline V lookup: CDR1 KGHSH, CDR2 LQKENI. CDR3 in DNA: TGTGCCAGCTCCCGGGACAGGGGGCCCGCCGGGGAGCTGTTTTTT. Amino acids: CASSRDRGPAGELFF.